The T cell receptor beta chain described here comes from a study of CD8 T cells in ankylosing spondylitis. Note on this clonotype: What it recognizes is unknown.

The study's findings and limits: Disease-associated clones were reportedly significantly overrepresented in matched ankylosing spondylitis synovial fluid.

TCRdb itself ran the 5' RACE reads through MiXCR, one entry per CDR3 protein. The table has 250,000 to 300,000 distinct CDR3 sequences, around 19% seen once. V was pared by 7 bases and J by 4 bases, with 5 bases of the junction left unmatched. Germline CDR1 reads SGHRS; CDR2 reads YFSETQ. This CDR3 contains 14 residues. The sequence was collected from a male donor with ankylosing spondylitis or in good health (not recorded which). Source material: blood, either unsorted or a sorted T cell fraction (not recorded which). This chain joins TRBV5-1 and TRBJ1-6; 7 bases are a match to TRBD1. CDR3 in DNA: TGCGCCAGCCGTGGGACAGAGTATAATTCACCCCTCCACTTT. Protein: CASRGTEYNSPLHF.